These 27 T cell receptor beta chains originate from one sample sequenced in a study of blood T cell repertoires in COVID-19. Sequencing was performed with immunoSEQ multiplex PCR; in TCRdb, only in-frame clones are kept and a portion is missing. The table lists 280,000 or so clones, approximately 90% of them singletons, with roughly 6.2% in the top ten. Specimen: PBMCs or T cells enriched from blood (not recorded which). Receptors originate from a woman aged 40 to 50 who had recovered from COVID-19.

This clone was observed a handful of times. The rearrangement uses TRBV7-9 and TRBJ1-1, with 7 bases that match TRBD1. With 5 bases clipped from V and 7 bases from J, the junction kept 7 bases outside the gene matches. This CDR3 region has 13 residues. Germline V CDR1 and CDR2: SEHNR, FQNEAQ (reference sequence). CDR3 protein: CASSNRGLDEAFF. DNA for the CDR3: TGTGCCAGCAGCAACAGGGGACTAGATGAAGCTTTCTTT.

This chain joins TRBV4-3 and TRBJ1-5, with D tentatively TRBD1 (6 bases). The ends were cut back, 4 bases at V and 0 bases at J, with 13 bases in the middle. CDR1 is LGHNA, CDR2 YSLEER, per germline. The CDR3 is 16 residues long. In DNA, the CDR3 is TGCGCCAGCAGCCCCAGCGACAGGAATAGCAATCAGCCCCAGCATTTT. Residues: CASSPSDRNSNQPQHF.

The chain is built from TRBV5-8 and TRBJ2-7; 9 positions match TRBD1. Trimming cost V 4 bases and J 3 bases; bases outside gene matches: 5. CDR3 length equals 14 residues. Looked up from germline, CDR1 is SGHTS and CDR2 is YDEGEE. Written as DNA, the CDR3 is TGTGCCAGCAGCCGGACGACAGGGGGCTACGAGCAGTACTTC. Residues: CASSRTTGGYEQYF. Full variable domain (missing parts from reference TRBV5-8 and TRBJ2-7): EAGVTQSPTHLIKTRGQQATLRCSPISGHTSVYWYQQALGLGLQFLLWYDEGEERNRGNFPPRFSGRQFPNYSSELNVNALELEDSALYLCASSRTTGGYEQYFGPGTRLTVT.

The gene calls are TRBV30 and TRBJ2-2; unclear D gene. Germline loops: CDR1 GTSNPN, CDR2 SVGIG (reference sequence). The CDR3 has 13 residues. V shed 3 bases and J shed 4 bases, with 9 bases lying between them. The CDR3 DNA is TGTGCCTGGAGGGGTACGGGCACCGGGGAGCTGTTTTTT. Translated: CAWRGTGTGELFF.

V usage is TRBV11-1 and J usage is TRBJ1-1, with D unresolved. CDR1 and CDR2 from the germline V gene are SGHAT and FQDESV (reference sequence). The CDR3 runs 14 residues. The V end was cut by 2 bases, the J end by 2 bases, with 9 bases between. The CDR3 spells CASSLWERNTEAFF. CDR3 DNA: TGTGCCAGCAGCTTATGGGAGCGCAACACTGAAGCTTTCTTT.

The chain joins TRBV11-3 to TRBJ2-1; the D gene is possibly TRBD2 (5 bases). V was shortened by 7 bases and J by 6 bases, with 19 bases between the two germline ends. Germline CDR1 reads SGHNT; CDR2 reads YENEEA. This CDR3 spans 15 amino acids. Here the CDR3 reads CASTPGGTGVNEQFF. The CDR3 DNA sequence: TGTGCCAGCACCCCAGGAGGAACCGGAGTCAATGAGCAGTTCTTC.

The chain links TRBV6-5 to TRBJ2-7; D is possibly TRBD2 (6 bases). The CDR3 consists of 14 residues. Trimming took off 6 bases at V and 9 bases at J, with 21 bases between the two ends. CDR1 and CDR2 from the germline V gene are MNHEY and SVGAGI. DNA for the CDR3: TGTGCCAGCAGCCCAGATTCTAGCGCCGTGGGGCAGTACTTC. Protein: CASSPDSSAVGQYF.

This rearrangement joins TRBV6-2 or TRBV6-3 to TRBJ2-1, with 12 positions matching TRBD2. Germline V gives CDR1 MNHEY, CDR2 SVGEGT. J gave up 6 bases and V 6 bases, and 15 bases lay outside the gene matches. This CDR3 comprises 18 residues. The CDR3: CASRYRGTSGQKGNEQFF. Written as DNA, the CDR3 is TGTGCCAGCAGGTACCGGGGGACTAGCGGGCAAAAGGGCAATGAGCAGTTCTTC.

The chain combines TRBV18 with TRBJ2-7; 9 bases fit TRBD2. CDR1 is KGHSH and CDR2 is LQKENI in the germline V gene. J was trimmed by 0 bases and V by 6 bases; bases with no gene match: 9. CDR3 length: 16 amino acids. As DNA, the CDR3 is TGTGCCAGCTCGTCCTCGGGCGGGAGGGCCTCCTACGAGCAGTACTTC. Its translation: CASSSSGGRASYEQYF. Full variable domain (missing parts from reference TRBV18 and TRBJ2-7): NAGVMQNPRHLVRRRGQEARLRCSPMKGHSHVYWYRQLPEEGLKFMVYLQKENIIDESGMPKERFSAEFPKEGPSILRIQQVVRGDSAAYFCASSSSGGRASYEQYFGPGTRLTVT.

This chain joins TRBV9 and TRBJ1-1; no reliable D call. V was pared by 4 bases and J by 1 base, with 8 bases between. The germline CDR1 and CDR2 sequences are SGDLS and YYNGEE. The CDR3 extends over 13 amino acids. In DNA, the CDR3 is TGTGCCAGCAGCTCCGGGTCGAACACTGAAGCTTTCTTT. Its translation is CASSSGSNTEAFF.

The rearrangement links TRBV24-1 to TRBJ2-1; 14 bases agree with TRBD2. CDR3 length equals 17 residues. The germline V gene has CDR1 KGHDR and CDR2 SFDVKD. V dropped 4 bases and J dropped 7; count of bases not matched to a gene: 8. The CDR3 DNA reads TGTGCCACCAGTGAGGGGACTAGCGGGAGTGCCGAAAATGAGCAGTTCTTC. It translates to CATSEGTSGSAENEQFF.

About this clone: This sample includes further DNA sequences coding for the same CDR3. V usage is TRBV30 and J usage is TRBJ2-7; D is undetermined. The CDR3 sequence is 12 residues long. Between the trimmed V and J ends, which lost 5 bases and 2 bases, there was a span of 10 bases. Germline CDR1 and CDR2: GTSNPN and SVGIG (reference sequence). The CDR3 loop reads CAWGTNPYEQYF. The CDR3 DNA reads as TGTGCCTGGGGTACTAATCCCTACGAGCAGTACTTC.

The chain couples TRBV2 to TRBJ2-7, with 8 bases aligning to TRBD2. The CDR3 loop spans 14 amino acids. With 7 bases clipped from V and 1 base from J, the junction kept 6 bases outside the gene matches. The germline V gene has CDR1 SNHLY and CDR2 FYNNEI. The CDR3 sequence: CASIERETSYEQYF. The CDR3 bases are TGTGCCAGCATTGAGCGGGAGACTTCCTACGAGCAGTACTTC. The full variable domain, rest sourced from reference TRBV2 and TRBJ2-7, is EPEVTQTPSHQVTQMGQEVILRCVPISNHLYFYWYRQILGQKVEFLVSFYNNEISEKSEIFDDQFSVERPDGSNFTLKIRSTKLEDSAMYFCASIERETSYEQYFGPGTRLTVT.

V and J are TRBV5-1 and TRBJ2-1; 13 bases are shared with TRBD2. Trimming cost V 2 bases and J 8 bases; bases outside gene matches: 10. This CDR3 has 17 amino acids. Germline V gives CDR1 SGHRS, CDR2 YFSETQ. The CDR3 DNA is TGCGCCAGCAGCTTAACCCCATCAGGACTAGCGGGAGATGAGCAGTTCTTC. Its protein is CASSLTPSGLAGDEQFF.

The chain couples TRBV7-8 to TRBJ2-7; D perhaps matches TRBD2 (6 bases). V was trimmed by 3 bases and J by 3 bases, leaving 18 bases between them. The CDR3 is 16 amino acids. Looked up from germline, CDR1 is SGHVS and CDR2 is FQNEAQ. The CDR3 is CASSLGYGGTVYEQYF. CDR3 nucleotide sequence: TGTGCCAGCAGCTTGGGGTACGGCGGGACGGTCTACGAGCAGTACTTC.

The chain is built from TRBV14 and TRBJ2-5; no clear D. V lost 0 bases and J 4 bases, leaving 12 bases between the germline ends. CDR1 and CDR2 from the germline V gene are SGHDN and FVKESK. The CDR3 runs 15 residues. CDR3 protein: CASSQDGLSGETQYF. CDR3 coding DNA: TGTGCCAGCAGCCAAGACGGGTTAAGTGGAGAGACCCAGTACTTC.

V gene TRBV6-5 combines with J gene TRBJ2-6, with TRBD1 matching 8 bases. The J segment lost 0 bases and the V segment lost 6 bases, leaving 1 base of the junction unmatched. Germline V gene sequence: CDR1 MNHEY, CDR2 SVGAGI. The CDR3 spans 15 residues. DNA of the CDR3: TGTGCCAGCAGAACAGGGGGCTCTGGGGCCAACGTCCTGACTTTC. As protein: CASRTGGSGANVLTF.

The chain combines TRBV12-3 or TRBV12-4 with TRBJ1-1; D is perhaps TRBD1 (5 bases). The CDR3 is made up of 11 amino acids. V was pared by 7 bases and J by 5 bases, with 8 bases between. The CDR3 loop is CASTGRTEAFF. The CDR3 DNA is TGTGCCAGCACAGGGCGGACTGAAGCTTTCTTT.

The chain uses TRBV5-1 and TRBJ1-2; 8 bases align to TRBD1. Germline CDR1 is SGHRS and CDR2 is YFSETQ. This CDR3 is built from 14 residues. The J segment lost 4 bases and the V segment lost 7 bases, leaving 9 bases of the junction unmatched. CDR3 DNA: TGCGCCAGCTCAACCGGGACAGGTGGCTATGGCTACACCTTC. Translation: CASSTGTGGYGYTF.

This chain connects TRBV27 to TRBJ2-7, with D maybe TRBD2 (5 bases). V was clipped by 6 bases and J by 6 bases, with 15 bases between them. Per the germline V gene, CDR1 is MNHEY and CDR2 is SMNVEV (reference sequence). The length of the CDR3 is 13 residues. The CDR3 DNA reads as TGTGCCAGCAGACCTACTAGATCAGGCGAGCAGTACTTC. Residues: CASRPTRSGEQYF.

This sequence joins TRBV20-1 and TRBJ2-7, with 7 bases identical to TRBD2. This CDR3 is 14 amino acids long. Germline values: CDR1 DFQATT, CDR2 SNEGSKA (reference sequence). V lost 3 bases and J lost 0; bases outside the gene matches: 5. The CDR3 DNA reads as TGCAGTGCTAGTTCCGGGAGGAGCTCCTACGAGCAGTACTTC. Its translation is CSASSGRSSYEQYF.

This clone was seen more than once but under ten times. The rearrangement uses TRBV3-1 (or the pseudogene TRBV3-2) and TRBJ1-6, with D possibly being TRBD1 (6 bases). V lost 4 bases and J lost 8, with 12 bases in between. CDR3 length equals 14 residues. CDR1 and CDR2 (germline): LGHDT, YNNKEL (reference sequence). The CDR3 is CASSPGTRDSPLHF. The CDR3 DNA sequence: TGTGCCAGCAGCCCCGGGACAAGGGATTCACCCCTCCACTTT.

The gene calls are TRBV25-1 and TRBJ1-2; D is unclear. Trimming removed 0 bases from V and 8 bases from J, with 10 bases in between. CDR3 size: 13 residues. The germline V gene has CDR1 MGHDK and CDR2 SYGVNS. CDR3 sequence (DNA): TGTGCCAGCAGTGAATATCTGAGGCGAGGCTACACCTTC. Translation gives CASSEYLRRGYTF.

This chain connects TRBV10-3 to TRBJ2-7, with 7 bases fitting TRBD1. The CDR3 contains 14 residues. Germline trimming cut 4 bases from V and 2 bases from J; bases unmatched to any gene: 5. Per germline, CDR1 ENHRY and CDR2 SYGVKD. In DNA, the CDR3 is TGTGCCATCAGTGGAGGGGGCCCAACCTACGAGCAGTACTTC. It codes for CAISGGGPTYEQYF.

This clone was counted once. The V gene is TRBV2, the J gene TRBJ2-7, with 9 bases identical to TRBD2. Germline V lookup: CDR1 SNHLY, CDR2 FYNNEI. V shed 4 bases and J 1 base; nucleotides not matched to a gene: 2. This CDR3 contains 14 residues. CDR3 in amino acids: CASSVLAGSYEQYF. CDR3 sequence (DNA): TGTGCCAGCAGTGTCCTAGCGGGATCCTACGAGCAGTACTTC.

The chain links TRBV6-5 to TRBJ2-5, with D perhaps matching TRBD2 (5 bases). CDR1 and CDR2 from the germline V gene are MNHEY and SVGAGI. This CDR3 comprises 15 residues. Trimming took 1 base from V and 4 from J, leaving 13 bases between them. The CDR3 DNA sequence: TGTGCCAGCAGTTACTTCCCGAGGGTCTTAGAGACCCAGTACTTC. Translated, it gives CASSYFPRVLETQYF.

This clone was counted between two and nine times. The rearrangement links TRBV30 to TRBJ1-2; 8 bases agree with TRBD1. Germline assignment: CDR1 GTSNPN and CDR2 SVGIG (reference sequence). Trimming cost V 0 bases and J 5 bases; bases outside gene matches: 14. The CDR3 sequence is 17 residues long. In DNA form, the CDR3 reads TGTGCCTGGAGTGTAGACTTGCCAGGGGGCATGGGATATGGCTACACCTTC. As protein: CAWSVDLPGGMGYGYTF.